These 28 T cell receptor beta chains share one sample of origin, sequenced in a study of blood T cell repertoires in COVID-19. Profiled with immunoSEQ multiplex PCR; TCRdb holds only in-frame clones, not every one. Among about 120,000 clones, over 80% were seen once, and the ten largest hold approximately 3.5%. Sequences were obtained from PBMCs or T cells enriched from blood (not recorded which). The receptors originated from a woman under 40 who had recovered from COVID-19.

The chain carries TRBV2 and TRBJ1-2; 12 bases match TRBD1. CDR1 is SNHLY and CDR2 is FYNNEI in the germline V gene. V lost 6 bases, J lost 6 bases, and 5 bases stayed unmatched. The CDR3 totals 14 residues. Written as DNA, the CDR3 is TGTGCCAGCAGGCTCGGGACAGGGGGCCATGGCTACACCTTC. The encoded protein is CASRLGTGGHGYTF.

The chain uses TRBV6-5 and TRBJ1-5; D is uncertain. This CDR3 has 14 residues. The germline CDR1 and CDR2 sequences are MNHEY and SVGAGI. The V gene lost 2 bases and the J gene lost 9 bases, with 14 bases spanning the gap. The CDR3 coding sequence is TGTGCCAGCAGTTACAAACGGTCGTCTGGGCCCCAGCATTTT. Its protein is CASSYKRSSGPQHF.

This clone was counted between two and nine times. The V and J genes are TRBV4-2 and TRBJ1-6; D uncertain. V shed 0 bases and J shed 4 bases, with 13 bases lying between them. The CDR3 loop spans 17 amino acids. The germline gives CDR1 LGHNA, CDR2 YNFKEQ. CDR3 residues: CASSQDLVRSYNSPLHF. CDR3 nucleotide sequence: TGTGCCAGCAGCCAAGATCTTGTGAGAAGTTATAATTCACCCCTCCACTTT.

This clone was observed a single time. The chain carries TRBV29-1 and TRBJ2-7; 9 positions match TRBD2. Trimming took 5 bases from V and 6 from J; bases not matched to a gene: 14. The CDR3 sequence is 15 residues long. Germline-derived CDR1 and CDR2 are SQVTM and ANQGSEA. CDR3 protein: CSVTGAREGLGEQYF. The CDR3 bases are TGCAGCGTTACGGGTGCGCGGGAGGGCCTCGGCGAGCAGTACTTC.

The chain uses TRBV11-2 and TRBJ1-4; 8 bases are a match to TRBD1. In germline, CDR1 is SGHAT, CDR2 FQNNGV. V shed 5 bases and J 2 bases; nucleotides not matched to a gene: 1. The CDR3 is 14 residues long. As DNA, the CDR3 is TGTGCCAGCAGCCGGACAGGGACTAATGAAAAACTGTTTTTT. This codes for CASSRTGTNEKLFF. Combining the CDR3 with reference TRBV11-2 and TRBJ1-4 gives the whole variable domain EAGVAQSPRYKIIEKRQSVAFWCNPISGHATLYWYQQILGQGPKLLIQFQNNGVVDDSQLPKDRFSAERLKGVDSTLKIQPAKLEDSAVYLCASSRTGTNEKLFFGSGTQLSVL.

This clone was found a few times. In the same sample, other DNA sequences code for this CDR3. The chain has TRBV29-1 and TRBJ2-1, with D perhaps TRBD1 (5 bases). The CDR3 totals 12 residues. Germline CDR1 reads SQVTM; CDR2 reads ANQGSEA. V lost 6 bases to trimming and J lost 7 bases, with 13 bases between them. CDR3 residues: CSVDQGWNEQFF. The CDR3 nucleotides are TGCAGCGTAGACCAGGGTTGGAATGAGCAGTTCTTC.

The CDR3 loop is CASSSWTGDYNEQFF. For the CDR3, the DNA is TGTGCCAGCAGTTCTTGGACAGGGGACTACAATGAGCAGTTCTTC. This chain links TRBV6-2 or TRBV6-3 with TRBJ2-1, with 9 bases fitting TRBD1. Germline V gene data show CDR1 as MNHEY and CDR2 as SVGEGT. V trimming: 4 bases; J trimming: 3 bases; junction bases outside the gene matches: 4. The CDR3 is 15 residues long.

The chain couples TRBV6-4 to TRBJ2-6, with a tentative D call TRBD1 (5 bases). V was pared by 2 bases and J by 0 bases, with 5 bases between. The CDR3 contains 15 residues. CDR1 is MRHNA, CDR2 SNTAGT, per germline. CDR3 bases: TGTGCCAGCAGTGACGACAGCTCTGGGGCCAACGTCCTGACTTTC. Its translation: CASSDDSSGANVLTF.

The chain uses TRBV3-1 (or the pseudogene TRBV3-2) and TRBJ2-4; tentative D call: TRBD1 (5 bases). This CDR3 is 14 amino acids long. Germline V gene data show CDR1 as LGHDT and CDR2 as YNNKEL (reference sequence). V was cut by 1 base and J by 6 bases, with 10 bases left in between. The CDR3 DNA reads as TGTGCCAGCAGCCAAGCCCCGACAGTAAACATTCAGTACTTC. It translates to CASSQAPTVNIQYF.

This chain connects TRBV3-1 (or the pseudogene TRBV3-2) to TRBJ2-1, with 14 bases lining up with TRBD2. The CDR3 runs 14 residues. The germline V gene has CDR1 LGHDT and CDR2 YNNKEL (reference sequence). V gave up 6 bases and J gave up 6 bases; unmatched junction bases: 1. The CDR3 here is CASRGLAGVNEQFF. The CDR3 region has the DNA TGTGCCAGCAGGGGACTAGCGGGAGTCAATGAGCAGTTCTTC.

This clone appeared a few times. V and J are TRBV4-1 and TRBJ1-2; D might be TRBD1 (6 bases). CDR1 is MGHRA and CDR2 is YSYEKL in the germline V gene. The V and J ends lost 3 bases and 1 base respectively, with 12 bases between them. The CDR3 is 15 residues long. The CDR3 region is CASSHGQSNNYGYTF. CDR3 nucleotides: TGCGCCAGCAGCCATGGACAGTCGAATAACTATGGCTACACCTTC.

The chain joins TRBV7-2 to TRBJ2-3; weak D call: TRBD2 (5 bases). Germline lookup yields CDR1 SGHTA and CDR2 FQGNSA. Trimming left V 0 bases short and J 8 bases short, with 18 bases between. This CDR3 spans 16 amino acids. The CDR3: CASSLAVASPRVTQYF. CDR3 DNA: TGTGCCAGCAGCTTAGCGGTAGCGAGCCCACGGGTTACGCAGTATTTT.

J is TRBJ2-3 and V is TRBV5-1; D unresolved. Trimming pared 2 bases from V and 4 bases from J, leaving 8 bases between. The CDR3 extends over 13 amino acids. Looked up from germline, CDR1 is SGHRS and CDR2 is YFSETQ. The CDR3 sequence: CASSFVIADTQYF. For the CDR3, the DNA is TGCGCCAGCAGCTTCGTTATAGCAGATACGCAGTATTTT. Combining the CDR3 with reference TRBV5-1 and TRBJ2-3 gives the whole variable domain KAGVTQTPRYLIKTRGQQVTLSCSPISGHRSVSWYQQTPGQGLQFLFEYFSETQRNKGNFPGRFSGRQFSNSRSEMNVSTLELGDSALYLCASSFVIADTQYFGPGTRLTVL.

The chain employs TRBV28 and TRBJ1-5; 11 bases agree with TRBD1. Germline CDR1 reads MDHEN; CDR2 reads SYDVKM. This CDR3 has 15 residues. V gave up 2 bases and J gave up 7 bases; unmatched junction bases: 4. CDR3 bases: TGTGCCAGCAGTTTACCGGGACAGGGGGGCCAGCCCCAGCATTTT. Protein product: CASSLPGQGGQPQHF.

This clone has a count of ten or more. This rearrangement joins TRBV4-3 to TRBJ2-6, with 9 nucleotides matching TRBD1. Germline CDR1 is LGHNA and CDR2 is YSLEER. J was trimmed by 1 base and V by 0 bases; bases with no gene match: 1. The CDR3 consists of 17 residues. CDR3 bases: TGCGCCAGCAGCCAAGATGGACAGGGGTCTGGGGCCAACGTCCTGACTTTC. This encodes CASSQDGQGSGANVLTF.

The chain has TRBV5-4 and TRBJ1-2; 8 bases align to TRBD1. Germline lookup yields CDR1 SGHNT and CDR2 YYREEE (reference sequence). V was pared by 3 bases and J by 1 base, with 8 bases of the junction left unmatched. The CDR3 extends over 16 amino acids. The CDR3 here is CASSSGTGLFNYGYTF. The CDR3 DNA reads TGTGCCAGCAGCTCTGGGACAGGACTTTTTAACTATGGCTACACCTTC.

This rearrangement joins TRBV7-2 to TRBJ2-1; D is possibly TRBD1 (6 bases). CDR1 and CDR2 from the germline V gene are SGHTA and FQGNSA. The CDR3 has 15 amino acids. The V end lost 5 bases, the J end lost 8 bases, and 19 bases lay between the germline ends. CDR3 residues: CASSQGTGQKDEQFF. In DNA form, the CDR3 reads TGTGCCAGCAGCCAGGGGACGGGTCAGAAGGATGAGCAGTTCTTC.

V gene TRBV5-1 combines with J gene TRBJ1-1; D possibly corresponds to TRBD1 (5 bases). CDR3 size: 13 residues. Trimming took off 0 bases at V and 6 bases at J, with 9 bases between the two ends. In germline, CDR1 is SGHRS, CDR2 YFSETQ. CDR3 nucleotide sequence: TGCGCCAGCAGCTTGGATCGGGGGTCTGAAGCTTTCTTT. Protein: CASSLDRGSEAFF. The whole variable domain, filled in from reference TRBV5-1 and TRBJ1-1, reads KAGVTQTPRYLIKTRGQQVTLSCSPISGHRSVSWYQQTPGQGLQFLFEYFSETQRNKGNFPGRFSGRQFSNSRSEMNVSTLELGDSALYLCASSLDRGSEAFFGQGTRLTVV.

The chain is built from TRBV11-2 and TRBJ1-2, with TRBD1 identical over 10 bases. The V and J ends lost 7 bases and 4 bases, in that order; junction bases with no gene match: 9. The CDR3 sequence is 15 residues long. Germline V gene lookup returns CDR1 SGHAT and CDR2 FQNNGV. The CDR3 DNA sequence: TGTGCCAGCATCCCGCGGACAGGGGGAATCTATGGCTACACCTTC. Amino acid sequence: CASIPRTGGIYGYTF.

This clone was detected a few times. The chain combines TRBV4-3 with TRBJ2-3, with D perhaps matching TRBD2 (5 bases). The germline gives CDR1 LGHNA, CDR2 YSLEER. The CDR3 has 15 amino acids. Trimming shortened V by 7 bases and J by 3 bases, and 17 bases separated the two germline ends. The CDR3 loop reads CASIFRAGETDTQYF. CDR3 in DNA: TGCGCCAGCATCTTCCGGGCGGGCGAAACAGATACGCAGTATTTT.

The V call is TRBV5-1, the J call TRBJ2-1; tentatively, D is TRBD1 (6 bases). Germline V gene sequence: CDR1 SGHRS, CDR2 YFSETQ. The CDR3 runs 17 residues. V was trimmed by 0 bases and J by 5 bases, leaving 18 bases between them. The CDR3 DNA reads TGCGCCAGCAGCTTGGGGCCCTTGGGGGCGGAGGACAATGAGCAGTTCTTC. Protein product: CASSLGPLGAEDNEQFF.

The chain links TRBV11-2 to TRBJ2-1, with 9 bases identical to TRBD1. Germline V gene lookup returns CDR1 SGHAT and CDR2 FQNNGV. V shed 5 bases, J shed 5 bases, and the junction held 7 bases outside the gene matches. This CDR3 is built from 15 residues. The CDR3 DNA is TGTGCCAGCAGCAATCCGGGACAGGGAAACAATGAGCAGTTCTTC. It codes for CASSNPGQGNNEQFF.

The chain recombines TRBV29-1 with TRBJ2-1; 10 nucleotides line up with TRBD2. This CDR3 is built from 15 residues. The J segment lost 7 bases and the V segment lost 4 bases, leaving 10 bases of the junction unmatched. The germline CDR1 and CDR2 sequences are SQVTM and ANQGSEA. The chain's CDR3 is CSVAGAGGPNNEQFF. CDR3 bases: TGCAGCGTTGCAGGAGCGGGAGGGCCGAATAATGAGCAGTTCTTC.

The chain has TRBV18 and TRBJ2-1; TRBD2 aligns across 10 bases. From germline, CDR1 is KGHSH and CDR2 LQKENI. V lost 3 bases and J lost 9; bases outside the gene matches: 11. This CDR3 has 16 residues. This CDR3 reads CASSPSLAGAGGEQFF. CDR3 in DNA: TGTGCCAGCTCACCCTCGCTAGCGGGAGCGGGGGGTGAGCAGTTCTTC.

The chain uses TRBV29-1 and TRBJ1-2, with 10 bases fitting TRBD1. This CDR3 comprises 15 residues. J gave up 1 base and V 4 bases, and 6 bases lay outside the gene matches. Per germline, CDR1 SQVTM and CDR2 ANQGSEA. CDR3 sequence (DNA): TGCAGCGTTGGACCGGGACAGGGGTATAACTATGGCTACACCTTC. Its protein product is CSVGPGQGYNYGYTF.

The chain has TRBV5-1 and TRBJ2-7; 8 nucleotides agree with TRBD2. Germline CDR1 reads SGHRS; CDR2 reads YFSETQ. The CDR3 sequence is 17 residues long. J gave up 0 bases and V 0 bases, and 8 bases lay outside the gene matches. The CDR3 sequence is CASSLGGLGTSSYEQYF. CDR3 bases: TGCGCCAGCAGCTTGGGAGGTTTGGGGACTAGCTCCTACGAGCAGTACTTC.

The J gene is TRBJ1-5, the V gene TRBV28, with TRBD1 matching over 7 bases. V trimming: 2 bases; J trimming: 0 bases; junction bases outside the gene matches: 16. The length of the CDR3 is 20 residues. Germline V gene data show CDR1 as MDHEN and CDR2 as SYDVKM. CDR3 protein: CASSLRNFGDRRLSNQPQHF. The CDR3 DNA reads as TGTGCCAGCAGTTTACGTAATTTCGGGGACAGACGCCTTAGCAATCAGCCCCAGCATTTT.

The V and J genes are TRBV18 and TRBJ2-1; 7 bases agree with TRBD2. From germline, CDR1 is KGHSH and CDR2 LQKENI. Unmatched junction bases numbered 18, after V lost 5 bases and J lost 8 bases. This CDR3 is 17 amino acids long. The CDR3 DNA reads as TGTGCCAGCTCATCAGGGAGGGAAATCCTCCGGCGGCATGAGCAGTTCTTC. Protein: CASSSGREILRRHEQFF.